This T cell receptor beta chain was recovered during a study of shared clonotypes between healthy human individuals. Looking at the study overall: A couple of women and three men aged 18 to 49 served as donors. Plates per donor: three CD4 naive, three CD4 memory, two CD8 naive, one CD8 memory.

This clone was seen more than once but under ten times. What it binds is not known. This same CDR3 is encoded by further DNA sequences in the sample. Measured with immunoSEQ multiplex PCR; TCRdb has only the in-frame clones, and not every one. The table includes some 200,000 clones, about 68% detected once. Germline CDR1 is DFQATT and CDR2 is SNEGSKA (reference sequence). Trimming removed 1 base at V and 7 bases at J, with 4 bases between. This CDR3 has 10 amino acids. Study results and caveats: Sequencing depth was expected to influence donor clonotype sharing.

Sequencing used memory CD4+ T cells sorted from blood. Stated subset: CD45RA-negative fraction. The rearrangement links TRBV20-1 to TRBJ1-2; D is undetermined. The clonotype was recovered from a man aged 25-45 years in good health. The CDR3 DNA sequence: TGCAGTGCTAGAGGTACTGGCTACACCTTC. This gives the protein CSARGTGYTF.